The 32 T cell receptor beta chains below were found in one sample sequenced in a study of CD8 T cells in ankylosing spondylitis. Their antigens remain unidentified. MiXCR was run by TCRdb on the 5' RACE reads, yielding one entry per CDR3 protein. Here the sample spans hundreds of thousands of distinct CDR3 sequences, approximately 26% being singletons. General study points: Seemingly distinctive of ankylosing spondylitis blood was a TCR beta motif formed by eight highly homologous variants.

Specimen: blood, either unsorted or a sorted T cell fraction (not recorded which). The receptor source for this set is a male donor with ankylosing spondylitis.

This chain connects TRBV7-9 to TRBJ1-1, with 9 bases lining up with TRBD1. This CDR3 contains 15 residues. In germline, CDR1 is SEHNR, CDR2 FQNEAQ (reference sequence). V lost 5 bases to trimming and J lost 1 base; unmatched junction nucleotides: 5. The CDR3 DNA reads TGTGCCAGCAGCCTGGGACAGGGTACGAACACTGAAGCTTTCTTT. It translates to CASSLGQGTNTEAFF.

The rearrangement links TRBV5-6 to TRBJ2-3; TRBD1 is a possible D gene (6 bases). This CDR3 has 18 amino acids. The germline V gene encodes CDR1 SGHDT and CDR2 YYEEEE. With 2 bases removed from V and 3 bases from J, the gap between germline ends came to 22 bases. CDR3 sequence: CASSLTGSLVLRTDTQYF. The CDR3 region has the DNA TGTGCCAGCAGCTTAACAGGGTCTTTGGTTTTAAGAACAGATACGCAGTATTTT.

This clonotype was detected a few times. The V call is TRBV20-1, the J call TRBJ2-7, with D possibly matching TRBD1 (7 bases). The CDR3 is 13 amino acids. The V gene lost 0 bases and the J gene lost 7 bases, with 13 bases spanning the gap. CDR1 is DFQATT and CDR2 is SNEGSKA in the germline V gene (reference sequence). For the CDR3, the DNA is TGCAGTGCTAGAGATACAGGGGCGGGGGAGCAGTACGTC. Translation gives CSARDTGAGEQYV.

V is TRBV12-3 or TRBV12-4 and J is TRBJ1-3; 8 bases match TRBD1. Trimming took 6 bases from V and 8 from J; bases not matched to a gene: 9. CDR3 size: 14 residues. The CDR3 spells CASRKTGDGDTIYF. CDR3 sequence (DNA): TGTGCCAGCAGGAAGACAGGGGATGGGGACACCATATATTTT.

The chain couples TRBV10-1 to TRBJ2-5; TRBD1 matches 8 bases. Germline V gene sequence: CDR1 WNHNN, CDR2 SYGVQD (reference sequence). The trim removed 7 bases at V and 5 bases at J, leaving 12 bases unmatched. This CDR3 comprises 15 residues. The CDR3 loop is CASTERTGPGETQYF. CDR3 DNA sequence: TGCGCCAGCACCGAGCGGACAGGGCCAGGGGAGACCCAGTACTTC.

This chain links TRBV5-4 with TRBJ2-1; D tentatively fits TRBD1 or TRBD2 (5 bases each). The CDR3 runs 16 residues. The ends were cut back, 1 base at V and 0 bases at J, with 11 bases in the middle. The germline V gene encodes CDR1 SGHNT and CDR2 YYREEE (reference sequence). The CDR3 nucleotides read TGTGCCAGCAGCTTGAGTCGGGACCACTCCTACAATGAGCAGTTCTTC. Its translation is CASSLSRDHSYNEQFF.

The genes are TRBV5-1 and TRBJ1-1; D ambiguous. The CDR3 contains 14 residues. With 1 base removed from V and 1 base from J, the gap between germline ends came to 8 bases. Germline CDR1 is SGHRS and CDR2 is YFSETQ. The CDR3 DNA is TGCGCCAGCAGCTTGTTGGCGGGGAACACTGAAGCTTTCTTT. This gives the protein CASSLLAGNTEAFF.

The J gene is TRBJ2-7, the V gene TRBV5-1; TRBD1 is a possible D gene (5 bases). Per the germline V gene, CDR1 is SGHRS and CDR2 is YFSETQ. The CDR3 extends over 16 amino acids. V was trimmed by 4 bases and J by 5 bases, leaving 22 bases between them. CDR3 sequence (DNA): TGCGCCAGCAGCCCTAGAATAGGGCAGGGATCCCACGAGCAGTACTTC. Its protein is CASSPRIGQGSHEQYF.

This sequence joins TRBV11-3 and TRBJ2-1, with 14 bases identical to TRBD2. Germline V gene lookup returns CDR1 SGHNT and CDR2 YENEEA. The CDR3 is made up of 16 amino acids. The junction had 7 bases not matched to a gene; V was cut back by 4 bases and J by 8 bases. The CDR3 sequence is CASSYGTSGSSYEQFF. The CDR3 coding sequence is TGTGCCAGCAGCTACGGGACTAGCGGGAGTTCGTATGAGCAGTTCTTC.

The chain joins TRBV20-1 to TRBJ1-2; D unclear. The ends were cut back, 1 base at V and 12 bases at J, with 15 bases in the middle. This CDR3 has 12 amino acids. CDR1 is DFQATT, CDR2 SNEGSKA, per germline (reference sequence). The CDR3 region has the DNA TGCAGTGCTAGAGGGAACTCAATTTACGACACCTTC. This translates into CSARGNSIYDTF.

J is TRBJ1-2 and V is TRBV9; D perhaps matches TRBD1 (5 bases). V was cut by 0 bases and J by 7 bases, with 16 bases left in between. Germline V gene lookup returns CDR1 SGDLS and CDR2 YYNGEE. CDR3 length: 15 amino acids. The CDR3 sequence is CASSVEGQGNIGYTF. CDR3 coding DNA: TGTGCCAGCAGCGTAGAGGGCCAGGGAAATATTGGCTACACCTTC.

The gene calls are TRBV6-1 and TRBJ2-7; 8 nucleotides align to TRBD1. Per germline, CDR1 MNHNS and CDR2 SASEGT. CDR3 length: 14 amino acids. With V trimmed by 6 bases and J by 3 bases, 7 bases remained unmatched. CDR3 amino acids: CASSKDRVGYEQYV. CDR3 sequence (DNA): TGTGCCAGCAGCAAGGACAGGGTGGGCTACGAGCAGTACGTC.

V usage is TRBV4-1 and J usage is TRBJ2-6; D may correspond to TRBD1 or TRBD2 (5 bases each). The length of the CDR3 is 17 residues. CDR1 is MGHRA and CDR2 is YSYEKL in the germline V gene. Trimming pared 3 bases from V and 4 bases from J, leaving 16 bases between. The chain's CDR3 is CASSQGRAKVGANVLTF. The CDR3 nucleotides read TGCGCCAGCAGCCAGGGACGAGCAAAAGTCGGGGCCAACGTCCTGACTTTC.

The V call is TRBV20-1, the J call TRBJ2-5; 8 bases match TRBD2. The trim removed 7 bases at V and 5 bases at J, leaving 15 bases unmatched. Germline CDR1 and CDR2: DFQATT and SNEGSKA (reference sequence). The CDR3 consists of 15 residues. The CDR3 region has the DNA TGCAGTGGGGCGCGAGCGGGAGTAATAGGGGAGACCCAGTACTTC. Protein sequence: CSGARAGVIGETQYF.

This clonotype was seen a few times. The chain joins TRBV3-1 to TRBJ2-2, with 7 bases aligning to TRBD1. V lost 6 bases to trimming and J lost 6 bases; unmatched junction nucleotides: 4. The CDR3 has 13 residues. Looked up from germline, CDR1 is LGHDT and CDR2 is YNNKEL (reference sequence). The CDR3 region is CASRQGYAGELFF. Written as DNA, the CDR3 is TGTGCCAGCAGACAGGGGTACGCCGGGGAGCTGTTTTTT.

The chain recombines TRBV29-1 with TRBJ1-2; D may be TRBD1 (6 bases). The CDR3 is made up of 13 amino acids. The germline V gene has CDR1 SQVTM and CDR2 ANQGSEA. V shed 1 base and J shed 4 bases, with 10 bases lying between them. The CDR3 DNA reads TGCAGCGTTGAAGTAGAACAGGGCTATGGCTACACCTTC. Translation gives CSVEVEQGYGYTF.

This clonotype has a count of ten or more. In DNA, the CDR3 is TGTGCCAGCACCCATGGGCGGGAGGTAAACAATGAGCAGTTCTTC. Encoded protein: CASTHGREVNNEQFF. This chain joins TRBV3-1 and TRBJ2-1; TRBD2 agrees at 8 bases. CDR3 length: 15 residues. Germline values: CDR1 LGHDT, CDR2 YNNKEL (reference sequence). The junction had 10 bases not matched to a gene; V was cut back by 7 bases and J by 5 bases.

This chain links TRBV12-3 or TRBV12-4 with TRBJ1-6; weak D call: TRBD1 (6 bases). The CDR3 spans 17 residues. Trimming took 5 bases from V and 1 from J, leaving 15 bases between them. In nucleotides, the CDR3 is TGTGCCAGCAGTGTCGTGAGGGGGGCTTCCTATAATTCACCCCTCCACTTT. It yields the protein CASSVVRGASYNSPLHF.

The chain carries TRBV6-1 and TRBJ2-1; 7 bases align to TRBD2. J was trimmed by 0 bases and V by 6 bases; bases with no gene match: 2. Per the germline V gene, CDR1 is MNHNS and CDR2 is SASEGT. The CDR3 extends over 14 amino acids. CDR3 residues: CASRRTSSYNEQFF. The DNA for the CDR3 is TGTGCCAGCAGACGGACTAGCTCCTACAATGAGCAGTTCTTC.

The J gene is TRBJ1-1, the V gene TRBV12-5; a possible D gene is TRBD1 (5 bases). Trimming shortened V by 6 bases and J by 1 base, and 12 bases separated the two germline ends. The germline CDR1 and CDR2 sequences are LGHNT and FRNRAP. This CDR3 region has 14 residues. CDR3 nucleotides: TGTGCTAGTGGCGGAGGACACCCGAACACTGAAGCTTTCTTT. It is translated as CASGGGHPNTEAFF.

This clonotype occurred a few times. The chain carries TRBV10-3 and TRBJ2-7, with D perhaps matching TRBD1 (5 bases). The CDR3 extends over 14 amino acids. The V end was cut by 10 bases, the J end by 4 bases, with 20 bases between. Germline loops: CDR1 ENHRY, CDR2 SYGVKD. In nucleotides, the CDR3 is TGTGCCACAAAACCCTTGGGGCCCTCGTACGAGCAGTACGTC. Translating it yields CATKPLGPSYEQYV.

Note on this clonotype: Its ends do not fully match the called genes, so a read error is possible. This rearrangement joins TRBV12-3 or TRBV12-4 to TRBJ1-2, with D hard to call. CDR3 length: 13 residues. The CDR3 sequence: CASSLKGARRLAF. The CDR3 region has the DNA TGTGCCAGCAGTTTGAAGGGCGCCAGACGGTTAGCCTTC.

Only a few counts were recorded for this clonotype. The rearrangement uses TRBV20-1 and TRBJ2-3; TRBD2 might be the D (5 bases). The CDR3 is 14 amino acids. Deletions cut 6 bases from V and 1 base from J, with 14 bases between. The germline CDR1 and CDR2 sequences are DFQATT and SNEGSKA (reference sequence). This CDR3 is CSASSVRGTDTQYF. CDR3 in DNA: TGCAGTGCCTCCAGCGTGAGGGGCACAGATACGCAGTATTTT.

This chain uses TRBV10-2 with TRBJ2-3; D ambiguous. Germline lookup yields CDR1 WSHSY and CDR2 SAAADI. Trimming stripped 4 bases from V and 6 bases from J, with 17 bases between. CDR3 length: 15 amino acids. CDR3 sequence (DNA): TGCGCCAGCAGTGTAATTCTTACCCCTCCTGATACGCAGTATTTT. Protein product: CASSVILTPPDTQYF.

This clonotype was detected only a few times. The rearrangement links TRBV10-3 to TRBJ1-4; D is possibly TRBD1 (5 bases). The CDR3 is made up of 12 amino acids. V was clipped by 6 bases and J by 3 bases, with 5 bases between them. Germline CDR1 reads ENHRY; CDR2 reads SYGVKD. The CDR3 sequence is CAIRGANEKLFF. The CDR3 DNA reads TGTGCCATCAGAGGGGCTAATGAAAAACTGTTTTTT.

This clonotype has more than one count but fewer than ten. The rearrangement links TRBV20-1 to TRBJ2-7, with unresolved D. The CDR3 loop spans 13 amino acids. CDR1 and CDR2 (germline): DFQATT, SNEGSKA (reference sequence). Trimming removed 0 bases at V and 6 bases at J, with 12 bases between. CDR3 amino acids: CSARDLSRSEQYV. CDR3 DNA sequence: TGCAGTGCTAGAGACCTCTCGAGGAGCGAGCAGTACGTC.

This clonotype was seen a few times. V is TRBV7-2 and J is TRBJ2-3; 8 bases align to TRBD2. Germline loops: CDR1 SGHTA, CDR2 FQGNSA. CDR3 length: 13 residues. V gave up 7 bases and J gave up 5 bases; unmatched junction bases: 5. CDR3 protein: CASTRGGIDTQYF. The CDR3 bases are TGTGCCAGCACCCGGGGGGGGATAGATACGCAGTATTTT.

The gene calls are TRBV5-1 and TRBJ1-2; D might be TRBD1 (5 bases). V lost 6 bases and J 1 base, leaving 10 bases between the germline ends. Germline CDR1 is SGHRS and CDR2 is YFSETQ. This CDR3 is 13 amino acids long. The CDR3 DNA sequence: TGCGCCAGCAACAATGGGGGTAACTATGGCTACACCTTC. Its translation: CASNNGGNYGYTF.

V gene TRBV25-1 combines with J gene TRBJ2-2; D is undetermined. CDR1 and CDR2 (germline): MGHDK, SYGVNS. V lost 7 bases and J 4 bases, leaving 16 bases between the germline ends. The CDR3 spans 15 residues. Here the CDR3 reads CASTISPWGTGELFF. Here the CDR3 DNA reads TGTGCCAGCACTATTTCCCCGTGGGGCACCGGGGAGCTGTTTTTT.

The chain recombines TRBV20-1 with TRBJ1-5; D is unclear. V dropped 5 bases and J dropped 0 bases, with 8 bases sitting between them. The V gene's germline CDR1 is DFQATT and CDR2 SNEGSKA (reference sequence). This CDR3 comprises 13 residues. The CDR3 region is CSAWTDSNQPQHF. The CDR3 DNA sequence: TGCAGTGCTTGGACGGATAGCAATCAGCCCCAGCATTTT.

The CDR3 DNA reads as TGCAGTGCAAAGAGGACAACCGCTGAAGCTTTCTTT. It is translated as CSAKRTTAEAFF. The chain uses TRBV20-1 and TRBJ1-1, with D possibly TRBD1 on 5 matching bases. Germline V CDR1 and CDR2: DFQATT, SNEGSKA (reference sequence). The CDR3 has 12 residues. V lost 6 bases and J 6 bases, leaving 14 bases between the germline ends.

The chain joins TRBV5-1 to TRBJ2-1, with TRBD2 identical over 10 bases. J lost 7 bases, V lost 3 bases, and 7 bases had no gene match. CDR1 and CDR2 (germline): SGHRS, YFSETQ. The CDR3 has 15 residues. The CDR3 bases are TGCGCCAGCAGCTCGGCTAGCGGGAGATCAAATGAGCAGTTCTTC. Translated: CASSSASGRSNEQFF.